This entry features one TCR beta chain sequence. The sample belongs to a study of blood T cell repertoires in COVID-19. On the study more broadly: Samples came from the United States, Italy and Spain, spanning acute and convalescent COVID-19. Sources were T cells, B-cell-depleted T cells, or PBMCs; the material itself was cDNA or gDNA.

V lost 7 bases to trimming and J lost 4 bases, with 11 bases between them. Germline CDR1 reads MDHEN; CDR2 reads SYDVKM. The CDR3 runs 14 residues. Original analysis: Amplified reference gene primers provided the basis for estimating nucleated cell counts. The table came from immunoSEQ multiplex PCR; TCRdb's copy has only in-frame clones and leaves some out. V, J and clone size reflect that table, while D and trimming were determined from the DNA. The data contain about 140,000 clones, 82% of them singletons. The material sequenced was peripheral blood. This chain connects TRBV28 to TRBJ1-6; D is uncertain. The TCR sequence derives from a woman of 80 years or more with acute or convalescent COVID-19. CDR3 sequence reads: CASMNVGYNSPLHF. The DNA of the CDR3 is TGTGCCAGCATGAACGTCGGTTATAATTCACCCCTCCACTTT.